This T cell receptor beta chain was recorded in a study of response to subunit inactivated influenza vaccine. Study conclusions and caveats: The authors offered the suggestion that each seasonal influenza vaccination recruits few new T cells.

In the case of this clonotype: Its specificity is not known.

TCRdb re-called the RT-PCR reads through MiXCR, storing one row per CDR3 protein. This table has around 180,000 distinct CDR3 sequences, around 9.2% appearing once. Trimming cost V 2 bases and J 4 bases; bases outside gene matches: 3. The CDR3 is 15 amino acids. Germline V gives CDR1 SGHVS, CDR2 FQNEAQ. This receptor was identified in a man aged 45-60 years who received an inactivated influenza vaccine. The chain joins TRBV7-8 to TRBJ2-1; 9 bases are shared with TRBD1. Sequences were derived from non-naive T cells sorted from PBMCs, sampled on the day of vaccination. The CDR3 protein is CASSLRDRAYNEQFF. CDR3 sequence (DNA): TGTGCCAGCAGCTTACGGGACAGGGCGTACAATGAGCAGTTCTTC. The full variable domain, in which reference TRBV7-8 and TRBJ2-1 provide the parts outside the CDR3, is GAGVSQSPRYKVAKRGQDVALRCDPISGHVSLFWYQQALGQGPEFLTYFQNEAQLDKSGLPSDRFFAERPEGSVSTLKIQRTQQEDSAVYLCASSLRDRAYNEQFFGPGTRLTVL.